A selection of T cell receptor beta chains follows, all from one sample in a study of control samples from healthy donors and cancer patients. Profiled with immunoSEQ multiplex PCR; TCRdb holds only in-frame clones, not every one. The data hold 25,000 to 30,000 clones, with around 87% observed a single time. Input material: PBMCs. These receptors were taken from a woman aged 40 to 50 with lung cancer. The conserved cysteine and the conserved F or W are not part of the CDR3 here. Only some rows state a clone size, as once, few, many or a class for expanded clones.

cdr3_aa | j_call | v_call | clone_size
ASSTLAGGYEQF | TRBJ2-1 | TRBV5-4 | -
ASSVAGLTDTQY | TRBJ2-3 | TRBV9 | few
ASSPGGQGNTEAF | TRBJ1-1 | TRBV18 | -
ASSRGGRAF | TRBJ1-1 | TRBV6-5 | -
ASRGDPLGNEQY | TRBJ2-7 | TRBV6-5 | -
AISDHSGANVLT | TRBJ2-6 | TRBV10-3 | -
ASSLAGDGYT | TRBJ1-2 | TRBV28 | few
ASSEWGGEQY | TRBJ2-7 | TRBV10-2 | -
ASSHPLSGGPYNEQF | TRBJ2-1 | TRBV4-2 | once
ASSLVGTGDTQY | TRBJ2-3 | TRBV5-5 | -
ASSTGQMNTEAF | TRBJ1-1 | TRBV28 | -
AIGNRDRGYEQY | TRBJ2-7 | TRBV10-3 | -
SAQRGYT | TRBJ1-2 | TRBV20-1 | -
ASSFSWTGTEQY | TRBJ2-7 | TRBV11-3 | -
ASSLAGRHSPLH | TRBJ1-6 | TRBV7-9 | once
ASSDLTAGTQY | TRBJ2-3 | TRBV7-3 | -
ASTSARAVGYEQY | TRBJ2-7 | TRBV27 | few
ASSSYPGQGRNEQF | TRBJ2-1 | TRBV7-3 | -
ASSTRDRSTEAF | TRBJ1-1 | TRBV19 | -
AWSVLRTGGYYGYT | TRBJ1-2 | TRBV30 | -
ASSLEQGREKLF | TRBJ1-4 | TRBV7-9 | once
ASSQSWTGGAGNEQF | TRBJ2-1 | TRBV23-1 | -
ASSLAGHANTGELF | TRBJ2-2 | TRBV28 | -
ASSVTVRDSPLH | TRBJ1-6 | TRBV9 | -
SASDTLYYEQF | TRBJ2-1 | TRBV20-1 | -
ASSPDRGLKLF | TRBJ1-4 | TRBV18 | -
ASSQGTGGNYGYT | TRBJ1-2 | TRBV6-5 | -
ASSLSRVGLVAEAF | TRBJ1-1 | TRBV13 | -
ASSLRNERNEQY | TRBJ2-7 | TRBV7-2 | -